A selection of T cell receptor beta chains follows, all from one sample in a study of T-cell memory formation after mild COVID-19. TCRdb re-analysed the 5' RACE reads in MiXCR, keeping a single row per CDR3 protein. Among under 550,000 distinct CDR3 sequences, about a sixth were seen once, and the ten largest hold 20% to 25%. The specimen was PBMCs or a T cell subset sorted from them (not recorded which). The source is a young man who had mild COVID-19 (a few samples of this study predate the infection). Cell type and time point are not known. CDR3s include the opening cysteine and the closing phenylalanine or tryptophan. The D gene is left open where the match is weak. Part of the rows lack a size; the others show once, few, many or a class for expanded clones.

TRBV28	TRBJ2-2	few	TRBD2	CASSPAIGRGGAGELFF	TGTGCCAGCAGTCCCGCCATTGGACGGGGGGGGGCCGGGGAGCTGTTTTTT
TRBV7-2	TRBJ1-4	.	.	CASSFGVSEKLFF	TGTGCCAGCAGCTTTGGGGTTAGTGAAAAACTGTTTTTT
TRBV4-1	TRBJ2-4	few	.	CASKHGLDKNIQYF	TGCGCCAGCAAACACGGTCTAGACAAAAACATTCAGTACTTC
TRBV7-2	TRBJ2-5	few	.	CASSSGDGRTQYF	TGTGCCAGCAGCTCGGGCGACGGTCGGACCCAGTACTTC
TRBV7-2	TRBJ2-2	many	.	CASSLLSGGTGELFF	TGTGCCAGCAGCCTGCTATCCGGGGGCACCGGGGAGCTGTTTTTT
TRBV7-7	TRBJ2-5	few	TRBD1	CASSEGQGATQYF	TGTGCTAGCAGCGAAGGACAGGGTGCGACCCAGTACTTC
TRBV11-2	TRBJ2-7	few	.	CASSNFNEQYF	TGTGCCAGCAGCAATTTCAACGAGCAGTACTTC
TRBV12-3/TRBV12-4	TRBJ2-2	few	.	CASFQLPSTGELFF	TGTGCCAGCTTCCAGCTCCCTTCGACCGGGGAGCTGTTTTTT
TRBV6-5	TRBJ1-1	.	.	CASSKDSGRMNTEAFF	TGTGCCAGCAGTAAAGACTCGGGTCGTATGAACACTGAAGCTTTCTTT
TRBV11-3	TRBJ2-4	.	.	CASSLGVGWAKNIQYF	TGTGCCAGCAGCTTAGGCGTTGGCTGGGCCAAAAACATTCAGTACTTC
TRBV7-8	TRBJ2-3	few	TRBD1	CASKKGPGQGWYF	TGTGCCAGCAAGAAAGGCCCGGGACAGGGTTGGTATTTT
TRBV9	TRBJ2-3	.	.	CASSVSCCTDTQYF	TGTGCCAGCAGCGTATCCTGCTGCACAGATACGCAGTATTTT
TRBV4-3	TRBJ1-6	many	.	CASSQDSSGQNNSPLHF	TGCGCCAGCAGCCAAGATTCGTCGGGGCAGAATAATTCACCCCTCCACTTT
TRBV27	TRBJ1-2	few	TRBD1	CASSPDGQVKLGDYGYTF	TGTGCCAGCAGTCCCGATGGACAGGTCAAACTAGGTGACTATGGCTACACCTTC
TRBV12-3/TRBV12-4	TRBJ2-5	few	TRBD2	CASSTPTSGGETQYF	TGTGCCAGCAGTACTCCGACTAGCGGGGGAGAGACCCAGTACTTC
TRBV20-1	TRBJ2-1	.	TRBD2	CSAIRGFNSGVYNEQFF	TGCAGTGCCATCCGGGGGTTTAATAGCGGGGTCTACAATGAGCAGTTCTTC
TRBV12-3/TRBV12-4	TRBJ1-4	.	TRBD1	CASSYRGTSGKLFF	TGTGCCAGCAGCTACAGGGGAACTTCTGGAAAACTGTTTTTT
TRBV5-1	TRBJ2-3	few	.	CASSLGQPSDTQYF	TGCGCCAGCAGCTTGGGGCAGCCCTCAGATACGCAGTATTTT
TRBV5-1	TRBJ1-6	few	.	CASSLAGTGNSPLHF	TGCGCCAGCAGCTTGGCGGGGACGGGGAATTCACCCCTCCACTTT
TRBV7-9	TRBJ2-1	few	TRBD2	CASSSPASGGHEQFF	TGTGCCAGCAGCTCCCCAGCTAGCGGGGGCCATGAGCAGTTCTTC
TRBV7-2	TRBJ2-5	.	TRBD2	CAISSGLALETQYF	TGTGCCATCAGCTCGGGACTAGCTCTAGAGACCCAGTACTTC
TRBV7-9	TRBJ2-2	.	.	CASSRPLGTPGELFF	TGTGCCAGCAGCCGCCCCCTGGGGACCCCCGGGGAGCTGTTTTTT
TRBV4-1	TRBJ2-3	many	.	CASSQESMPSTDTQYF	TGCGCCAGCAGCCAAGAGTCCATGCCTAGCACAGATACGCAGTATTTT
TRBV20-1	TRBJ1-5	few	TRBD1	CSATLGQGLVLQPQHF	TGCAGTGCTACACTCGGACAGGGATTAGTCCTTCAGCCCCAGCATTTT
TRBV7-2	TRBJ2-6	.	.	CASRKRGTSGANVLTF	TGTGCCAGCAGAAAGAGAGGGACCTCTGGGGCCAACGTCCTGACTTTC
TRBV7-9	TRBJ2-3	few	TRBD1	CASSPTRQGMTDTQYF	TGTGCCAGCAGCCCTACGAGACAGGGAATGACAGATACGCAGTATTTT
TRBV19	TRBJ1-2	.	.	CASSIPGSYGYTF	TGTGCCAGTAGTATACCAGGGAGCTATGGCTACACCTTC
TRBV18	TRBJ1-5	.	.	CASSAPLESNQPQHF	TGTGCCAGCTCAGCCCCCCTAGAGAGCAATCAGCCCCAGCATTTT
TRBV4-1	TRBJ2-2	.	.	CASSHLGTGELFF	TGCGCCAGCAGCCATCTTGGGACCGGGGAGCTGTTTTTT
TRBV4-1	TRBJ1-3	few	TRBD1	CASSPDRGRNTIYF	TGCGCCAGCAGCCCTGACAGGGGAAGAAACACCATATATTTT
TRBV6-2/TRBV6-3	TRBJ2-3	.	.	CASSHSFTQYF	TGTGCCAGCAGCCATAGTTTTACGCAGTATTTT
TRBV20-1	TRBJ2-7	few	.	CSARDTGSEQYF	TGCAGTGCTAGAGATACAGGGAGCGAGCAGTACTTC
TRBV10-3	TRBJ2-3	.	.	CAISQSWDTQYF	TGTGCCATCAGCCAGAGTTGGGATACGCAGTATTTT
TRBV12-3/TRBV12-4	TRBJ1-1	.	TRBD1	CASSSRTGFDSAEAFF	TGTGCCAGCAGTTCTCGGACAGGCTTCGATTCGGCTGAAGCTTTCTTT
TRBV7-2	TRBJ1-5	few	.	CASSLGPSNQPQHF	TGTGCCAGCAGCTTAGGTCCAAGCAATCAGCCCCAGCATTTT
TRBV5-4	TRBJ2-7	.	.	CASSLGAGLYEQYF	TGTGCCAGCAGCTTGGGGGCGGGCCTCTACGAGCAGTACTTC
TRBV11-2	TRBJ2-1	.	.	CASSKEGSYNEQFF	TGTGCCAGCAGCAAAGAGGGCTCCTACAATGAGCAGTTCTTC